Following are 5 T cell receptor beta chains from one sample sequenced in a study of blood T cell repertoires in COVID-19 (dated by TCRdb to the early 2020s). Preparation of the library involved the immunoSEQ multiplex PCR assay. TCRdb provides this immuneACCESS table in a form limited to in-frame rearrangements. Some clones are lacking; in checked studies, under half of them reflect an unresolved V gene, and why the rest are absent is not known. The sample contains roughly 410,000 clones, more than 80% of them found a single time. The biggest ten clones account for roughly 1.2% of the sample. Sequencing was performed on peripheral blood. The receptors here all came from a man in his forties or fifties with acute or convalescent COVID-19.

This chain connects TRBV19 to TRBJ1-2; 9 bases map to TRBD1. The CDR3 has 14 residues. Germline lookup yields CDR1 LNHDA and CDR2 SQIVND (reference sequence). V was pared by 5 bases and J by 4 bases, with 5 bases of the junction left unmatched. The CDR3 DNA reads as TGTGCCAGTAGTTGGGGACAGGGTAGCTATGGCTACACCTTC. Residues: CASSWGQGSYGYTF.

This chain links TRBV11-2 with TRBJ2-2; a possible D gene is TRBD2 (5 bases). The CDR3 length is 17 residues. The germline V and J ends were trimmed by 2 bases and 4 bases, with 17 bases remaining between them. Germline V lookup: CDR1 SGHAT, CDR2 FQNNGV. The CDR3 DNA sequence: TGTGCCAGCAGCTTATTCCTTCCACGGGAAATCACCGGGGAGCTGTTTTTT. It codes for CASSLFLPREITGELFF. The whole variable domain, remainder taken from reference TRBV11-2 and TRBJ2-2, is EAGVAQSPRYKIIEKRQSVAFWCNPISGHATLYWYQQILGQGPKLLIQFQNNGVVDDSQLPKDRFSAERLKGVDSTLKIQPAKLEDSAVYLCASSLFLPREITGELFFGEGSRLTVL.

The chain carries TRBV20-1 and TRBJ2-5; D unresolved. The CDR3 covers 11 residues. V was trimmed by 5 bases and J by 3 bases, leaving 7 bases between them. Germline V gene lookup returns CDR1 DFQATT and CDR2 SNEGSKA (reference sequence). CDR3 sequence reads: CSAPPKETQYF. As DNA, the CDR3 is TGCAGTGCTCCCCCCAAAGAGACCCAGTACTTC.

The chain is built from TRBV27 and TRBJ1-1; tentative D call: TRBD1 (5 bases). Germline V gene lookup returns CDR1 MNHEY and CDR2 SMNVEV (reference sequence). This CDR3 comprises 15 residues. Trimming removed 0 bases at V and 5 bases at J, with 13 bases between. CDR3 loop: CASSLSEGLGTEAFF. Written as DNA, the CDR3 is TGTGCCAGCAGTTTATCGGAGGGACTGGGGACTGAAGCTTTCTTT.

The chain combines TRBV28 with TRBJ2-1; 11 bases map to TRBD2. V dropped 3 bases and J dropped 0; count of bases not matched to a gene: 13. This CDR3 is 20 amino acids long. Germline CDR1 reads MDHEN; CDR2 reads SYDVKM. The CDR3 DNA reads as TGTGCCAGCAGTTTTGACCCCCGGCTAGCGGGGGGAAGCTCCTACAATGAGCAGTTCTTC. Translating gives CASSFDPRLAGGSSYNEQFF.